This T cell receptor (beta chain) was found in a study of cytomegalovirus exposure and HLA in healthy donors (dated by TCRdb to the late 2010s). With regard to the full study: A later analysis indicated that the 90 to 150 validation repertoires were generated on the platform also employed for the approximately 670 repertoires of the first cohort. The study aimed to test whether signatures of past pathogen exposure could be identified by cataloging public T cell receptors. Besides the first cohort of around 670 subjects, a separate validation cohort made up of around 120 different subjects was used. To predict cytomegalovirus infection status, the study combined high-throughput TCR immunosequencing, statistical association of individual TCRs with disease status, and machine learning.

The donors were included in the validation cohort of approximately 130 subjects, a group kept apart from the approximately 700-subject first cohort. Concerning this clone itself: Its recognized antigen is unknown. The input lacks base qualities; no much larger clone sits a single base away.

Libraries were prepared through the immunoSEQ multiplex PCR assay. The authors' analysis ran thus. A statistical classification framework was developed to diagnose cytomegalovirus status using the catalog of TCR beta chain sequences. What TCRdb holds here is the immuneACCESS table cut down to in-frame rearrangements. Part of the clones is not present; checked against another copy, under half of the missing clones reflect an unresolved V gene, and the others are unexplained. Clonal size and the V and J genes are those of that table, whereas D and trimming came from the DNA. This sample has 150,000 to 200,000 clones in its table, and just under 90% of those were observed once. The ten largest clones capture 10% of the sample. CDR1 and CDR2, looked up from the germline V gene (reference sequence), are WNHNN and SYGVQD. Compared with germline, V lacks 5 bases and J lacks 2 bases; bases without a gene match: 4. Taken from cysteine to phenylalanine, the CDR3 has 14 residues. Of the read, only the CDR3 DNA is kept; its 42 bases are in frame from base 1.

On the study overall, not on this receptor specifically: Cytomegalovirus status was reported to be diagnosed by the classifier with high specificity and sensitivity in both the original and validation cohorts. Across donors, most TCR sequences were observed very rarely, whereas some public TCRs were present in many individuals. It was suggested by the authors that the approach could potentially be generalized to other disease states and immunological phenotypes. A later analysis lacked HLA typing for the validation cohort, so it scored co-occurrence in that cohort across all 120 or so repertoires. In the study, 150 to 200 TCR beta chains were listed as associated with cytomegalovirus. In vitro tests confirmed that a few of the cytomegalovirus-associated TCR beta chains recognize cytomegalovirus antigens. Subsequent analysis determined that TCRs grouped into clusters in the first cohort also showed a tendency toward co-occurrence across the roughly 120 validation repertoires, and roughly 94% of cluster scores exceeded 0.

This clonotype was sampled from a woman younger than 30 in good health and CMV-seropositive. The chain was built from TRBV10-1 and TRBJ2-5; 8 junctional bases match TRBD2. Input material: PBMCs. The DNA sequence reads TGCGCCAGCAGTACAGCGGGGGCACAAGAGACCCAGTACTTC. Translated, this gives CASSTAGAQETQYF.